These 16 T cell receptor beta chains were all obtained from the same sample, sequenced in a study of OX40 agonist ivuxolimab in advanced cancers. Profiled with immunoSEQ multiplex PCR; TCRdb holds only in-frame clones, not every one. The repertoire consists of about 72,000 clones, with 88% occurring once and the leading ten covering around 0.93%. Sample: CD4+ or CD8+ T cells sorted from blood, taken in a trial of the OX40 agonist ivuxolimab. The receptors come from an adult with an advanced solid tumor such as melanoma, head and neck, liver or kidney cancer.

The genes are TRBV13 and TRBJ2-3; no definite D call. Germline CDR1 PRHDT, CDR2 FYEKMQ (reference sequence). The length of the CDR3 is 14 residues. V was cut by 0 bases and J by 1 base, with 5 bases left in between. The CDR3 sequence is CASSLGDGTDTQYF. Here the CDR3 DNA reads TGTGCCAGCAGCTTAGGCGACGGCACAGATACGCAGTATTTT.

This chain connects TRBV7-6 to TRBJ2-3; 8 bases are a match to TRBD2. The V gene's germline CDR1 is SGHVS and CDR2 FNYEAQ. The CDR3 is made up of 16 amino acids. Trimming removed 0 bases from V and 1 base from J; junction bases left unmatched: 3. In DNA, the CDR3 is TGTGCCAGCAGCTTAGCGGAAGCGGGGGGCACAGATACGCAGTATTTT. The encoded protein is CASSLAEAGGTDTQYF. Filled out from reference TRBV7-6 and TRBJ2-3, the complete variable domain reads GAGVSQSPRYKVTKRGQDVALRCDPISGHVSLYWYRQALGQGPEFLTYFNYEAQQDKSGLPNDRFSAERPEGSISTLTIQRTEQRDSAMYRCASSLAEAGGTDTQYFGPGTRLTVL.

The V gene is TRBV4-1, the J gene TRBJ2-7; 11 positions agree with TRBD2. CDR1 and CDR2 (germline): MGHRA, YSYEKL. With V trimmed by 0 bases and J by 12 bases, 7 bases remained unmatched. The CDR3 totals 14 residues. CDR3 in DNA: TGCGCCAGCAGCCAAGAGTCCTCTAGCGGGAGGCTGTACTTC. Its translation: CASSQESSSGRLYF.

This clone occurred a few times. The chain recombines TRBV6-5 with TRBJ2-2; D is perhaps TRBD1 (6 bases). V was trimmed by 0 bases and J by 7 bases, leaving 15 bases between them. Germline V gives CDR1 MNHEY, CDR2 SVGAGI. CDR3 size: 16 residues. In nucleotides, the CDR3 is TGTGCCAGCAGTTACTCAACAGGGTTAGCAGGCGGGGAGCTGTTTTTT. This codes for CASSYSTGLAGGELFF.

This rearrangement joins TRBV5-5 to TRBJ2-7; perhaps TRBD1 as D (7 bases). The CDR3 has 13 residues. Trimming removed 2 bases from V and 5 bases from J, with 11 bases in between. From germline, CDR1 is SGHKS and CDR2 YYEKEE (reference sequence). The chain's CDR3 is CASSFQGEDEQYF. CDR3 nucleotide sequence: TGTGCCAGCAGCTTCCAGGGGGAGGACGAGCAGTACTTC.

This clone came up a few times. The V gene is TRBV7-9, the J gene TRBJ1-1; D call uncertain. The CDR3 loop spans 15 amino acids. V lost 5 bases and J lost 6, with 19 bases in between. CDR1 is SEHNR, CDR2 FQNEAQ, per germline (reference sequence). In nucleotides, the CDR3 is TGTGCCAGCAGCCATCTAGGGCCTGGTGGGCCTGAAGCTTTCTTT. This encodes CASSHLGPGGPEAFF.

CDR3 DNA: TGTGCCATCAGTGTAGGCAGCCCCACTTACGAGCAGTACTTC. Its translation: CAISVGSPTYEQYF. The V gene is TRBV10-3, the J gene TRBJ2-7; D gene uncertain. Trimming took 4 bases from V and 4 from J, leaving 14 bases between them. This CDR3 has 14 amino acids. Germline CDR1 and CDR2: ENHRY and SYGVKD.

The V and J genes are TRBV5-1 and TRBJ2-1, with 7 nucleotides matching TRBD2. CDR1 and CDR2 from the germline V gene are SGHRS and YFSETQ. The length of the CDR3 is 14 residues. Germline trimming cut 4 bases from V and 0 bases from J; bases unmatched to any gene: 1. The CDR3 protein is CASSRGDSYNEQFF. The CDR3 DNA follows: TGCGCCAGCAGCCGGGGGGACTCCTACAATGAGCAGTTCTTC.

The rearrangement uses TRBV7-9 and TRBJ2-3; D remains unclear. The germline V and J ends were trimmed by 3 bases and 4 bases, with 11 bases remaining between them. The germline V gene has CDR1 SEHNR and CDR2 FQNEAQ (reference sequence). CDR3 size: 14 residues. CDR3 sequence reads: CASSFSSESDTQYF. DNA for the CDR3: TGTGCCAGCAGCTTCTCGAGTGAATCAGATACGCAGTATTTT.

V usage is TRBV7-2 and J usage is TRBJ2-1; weak D call: TRBD1 (6 bases). Deletions cut 0 bases from V and 9 bases from J, with 9 bases between. CDR3 length: 13 amino acids. Germline loops: CDR1 SGHTA, CDR2 FQGNSA. The CDR3 coding sequence is TGTGCCAGCAGCTTAGCCTACAGGGTTGAGCAGTTCTTC. It yields the protein CASSLAYRVEQFF.

This chain connects TRBV10-1 to TRBJ1-1; D is ambiguous. CDR1 is WNHNN, CDR2 SYGVQD, per germline (reference sequence). V lost 3 bases and J lost 4, with 12 bases in between. There are 14 residues in the CDR3. This chain's CDR3 is CASSDGSQVTEAFF. The CDR3 DNA reads as TGCGCCAGCAGTGATGGGTCTCAGGTCACTGAAGCTTTCTTT.

This sequence joins TRBV6-6 and TRBJ2-7; tentatively, D is TRBD2 (5 bases). This CDR3 region has 14 residues. Trimming removed 0 bases from V and 7 bases from J, with 13 bases in between. Germline V gene sequence: CDR1 MNHNY, CDR2 SVGAGI (reference sequence). The CDR3 reads CASSYSTTGSEQYF. CDR3 nucleotides: TGTGCCAGCAGTTACTCGACGACGGGGAGTGAGCAGTACTTC.

V and J are TRBV7-8 and TRBJ2-7; the D gene is possibly TRBD2 (6 bases). Trimming shortened V by 3 bases and J by 1 base, and 13 bases separated the two germline ends. CDR3 length equals 15 residues. In germline, CDR1 is SGHVS, CDR2 FQNEAQ. The chain's CDR3 is CASSLQAGPSYEQYF. The CDR3 DNA reads as TGTGCCAGCAGCTTGCAGGCGGGACCATCCTACGAGCAGTACTTC.

The chain joins TRBV4-1 to TRBJ2-2; tentative D call: TRBD2 (6 bases). This CDR3 spans 15 amino acids. V was pared by 4 bases and J by 9 bases, with 18 bases between. Looked up from germline, CDR1 is MGHRA and CDR2 is YSYEKL. In DNA form, the CDR3 reads TGCGCCAGCAGCCGCCGGGACTCGTTCGGCCGGGAGCTGTTTTTT. It yields the protein CASSRRDSFGRELFF.

V is TRBV6-5 and J is TRBJ1-1, with unresolved D. CDR1 MNHEY and CDR2 SVGAGI come from the germline V gene. CDR3 length equals 14 residues. Trimming stripped 8 bases from V and 0 bases from J, with 13 bases between. CDR3 residues: CASDEKGLNTEAFF. The CDR3 DNA sequence: TGTGCCAGCGACGAAAAGGGATTGAACACTGAAGCTTTCTTT.

The chain combines TRBV6-1 with TRBJ1-5; 8 bases match TRBD1. The CDR3 contains 16 residues. The V gene end was trimmed by 3 bases and the J gene end by 11 bases; junction bases not matched to a gene: 15. The germline V gene encodes CDR1 MNHNS and CDR2 SASEGT. This CDR3 reads CASSDGGGQAIRTQHF. The CDR3 DNA reads as TGTGCCAGCAGTGACGGAGGGGGACAGGCAATCAGGACCCAGCATTTT.